This paragraph reports one T cell receptor (beta chain). Measured with immunoSEQ multiplex PCR; TCRdb has only the in-frame clones, and not every one. The sample yields around 380,000 clones, approximately 77% seen once. This CDR3 has 15 residues. Trimming pared 1 base from V and 3 bases from J, leaving 12 bases between. Germline loops: CDR1 SGHDT, CDR2 YYEEEE. The data derive from a study of blood T cell repertoires in COVID-19. About the research overall: From T cells, B-cell-depleted T cells, or PBMCs came the material, which was cDNA or gDNA.

The TCR was taken from a human donor with acute or convalescent COVID-19. The donor label of this sample is uncertain. The sequencing sample was made of peripheral blood. This chain uses TRBV5-6 with TRBJ2-3; D is uncertain. CDR3 protein: CASSLRWVGTDTQYF. The CDR3, as DNA: TGTGCCAGCAGCTTGCGCTGGGTCGGGACAGATACGCAGTATTTT.